The clone carrying this T cell receptor (beta chain) was counted between two and nine times. Measured with immunoSEQ multiplex PCR; TCRdb has only the in-frame clones, and not every one. This table has some 200,000 clones, around 90% appearing once. These data come from a study of blood T cell repertoires in COVID-19. The clonotype was recovered from a man aged 30 to 39 with acute or convalescent COVID-19. The sequencing input was peripheral blood.

The CDR3 protein is CASAPIQGTEAFF. The CDR3 DNA reads as TGTGCCAGCGCCCCCATACAGGGCACTGAAGCTTTCTTT. The chain employs TRBV6-5 and TRBJ1-1; D is perhaps TRBD1 (6 bases). The CDR3 sequence is 13 residues long. CDR1 is MNHEY, CDR2 SVGAGI, per germline. Trimming cost V 8 bases and J 4 bases, with 14 bases left between them.